This T cell receptor beta chain appears in the sequencing data of a study of T cell responses to AZD1222 COVID-19 vaccine. Regarding the study as a whole: Researchers took repertoire samples only after the peak T cell response had come. Per reports, nearly half of all spike-specific TCRs target regions that are unmutated in variants. Two AZD1222 administrations were followed by greater Spike-specific TCR breadth and depth. Donors, mostly white British, included more females; clonal diversity was possibly underestimated.

The sample holds one count of this clone. The antigen is not known. Sequencing was performed with immunoSEQ multiplex PCR; in TCRdb, only in-frame clones are kept and a portion is missing. The repertoire consists of about 99,000 clones, with around 86% occurring once and the leading ten covering 3.3%. Germline V gene sequence: CDR1 MNHEY, CDR2 SMNVEV (reference sequence). V lost 6 bases, J lost 2 bases, and 14 bases lay in between. This CDR3 contains 14 residues. The specimen comprised peripheral blood, sampled 28 days after the second dose of the MenACWY control vaccine. The receptor's source is an adult who received the MenACWY meningococcal vaccine as a control. The gene calls are TRBV27 and TRBJ2-7; TRBD1 is a possible D gene (6 bases). The CDR3 is CASRGTLGAYEQYF. In nucleotides, the CDR3 is TGTGCCAGCAGGGGGACACTTGGGGCCTACGAGCAGTACTTC.